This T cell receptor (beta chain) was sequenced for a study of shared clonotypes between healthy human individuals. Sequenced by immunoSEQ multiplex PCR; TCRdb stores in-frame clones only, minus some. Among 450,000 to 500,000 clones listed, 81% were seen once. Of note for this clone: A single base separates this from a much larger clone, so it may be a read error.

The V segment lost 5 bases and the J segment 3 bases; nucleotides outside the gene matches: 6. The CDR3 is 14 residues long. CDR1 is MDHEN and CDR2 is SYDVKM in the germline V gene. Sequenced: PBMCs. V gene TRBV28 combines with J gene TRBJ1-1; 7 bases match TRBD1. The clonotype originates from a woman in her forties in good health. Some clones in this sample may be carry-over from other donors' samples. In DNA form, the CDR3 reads TGTGCCAGCAGTAGCTCAGGGGGGGACACTGAAGCTTTCTTT. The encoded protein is CASSSSGGDTEAFF.